Presented here are 15 T cell receptor beta chains from one specimen sequenced in a study of regulatory T cells in long-lasting Graves disease. Arm-PCR with iRepertoire HTBI primers amplified the CDR3 regions for these TCR beta libraries. TCRdb passed the multiplex PCR reads through MiXCR, listing each CDR3 protein once. Of about 400,000 distinct CDR3 sequences in the sample, under 25% were seen once. Documented time point: persistent/refractory GD, antithyroid drugs over 5 years with positive TRAb. PBMC-derived RNA was used for the TCR library. Sequences were derived from peripheral blood mononuclear cells (PBMCs), sampled when the disease was refractory, from a patient treated with antithyroid drugs. Receptors were obtained from a female donor with Graves disease.

This clonotype turned up a few times. The chain links TRBV19 to TRBJ2-5; 8 bases match TRBD2. This CDR3 is 14 amino acids long. J lost 5 bases, V lost 3 bases, and 5 bases had no gene match. Per germline, CDR1 LNHDA and CDR2 SQIVND (reference sequence). The CDR3 loop is CASSMSSSGETQYF. The CDR3 DNA reads as TGTGCCAGTAGTATGTCGTCTAGCGGGGAGACCCAGTACTTC. The whole variable domain, remainder taken from reference TRBV19 and TRBJ2-5, is DGGITQSPKYLFRKEGQNVTLSCEQNLNHDAMYWYRQDPGQGLRLIYYSQIVNDFQKGDIAEGYSVSREKKESFPLTVTSAQKNPTAFYLCASSMSSSGETQYFGPGTRLLVL.

This clonotype was seen repeatedly, ten times or more. The CDR3 reads CASSEAGGYTEAFF. CDR3 DNA: TGTGCCAGCAGTGAAGCAGGCGGATACACTGAAGCTTTCTTT. The V and J genes are TRBV2 and TRBJ1-1; D unresolved. Germline lookup yields CDR1 SNHLY and CDR2 FYNNEI. The CDR3 has 14 amino acids. V was pared by 0 bases and J by 3 bases, with 8 bases between.

In its sample, this clonotype was seen a few times. The CDR3 loop reads CASVGSGANVLTF. The CDR3 nucleotides are TGTGCCAGCGTGGGATCTGGGGCCAACGTCCTGACTTTC. This chain links TRBV28 with TRBJ2-6; the D is unclear. This CDR3 is built from 13 residues. Germline values: CDR1 MDHEN, CDR2 SYDVKM. The V and J ends lost 8 bases and 1 base respectively, with 6 bases between them.

This chain links TRBV6-5 with TRBJ2-7; no reliable D call. The CDR3 consists of 15 residues. Germline values: CDR1 MNHEY, CDR2 SVGAGI. V shed 2 bases and J shed 0 bases, with 11 bases lying between them. CDR3 DNA sequence: TGTGCCAGCAGTTACGACGGACGGAGCTCCTACGAGCAGTACTTC. The encoded protein is CASSYDGRSSYEQYF.

This chain uses TRBV7-2 with TRBJ2-3, with 10 bases identical to TRBD2. The germline V gene has CDR1 SGHTA and CDR2 FQGNSA. The CDR3 has 18 residues. Trimming took 5 bases from V and 6 from J; bases not matched to a gene: 17. CDR3 amino acids: CASSTTFRLAGVLDTQYF. Written as DNA, the CDR3 is TGTGCCAGCAGCACTACGTTTCGGCTAGCGGGAGTGCTTGATACGCAGTATTTT.

The rearrangement joins TRBV7-9 to TRBJ1-4; TRBD1 matches 7 bases. The germline V gene has CDR1 SEHNR and CDR2 FQNEAQ (reference sequence). V shed 5 bases and J 4 bases; nucleotides not matched to a gene: 4. The CDR3 runs to 14 residues. For the CDR3, the DNA is TGTGCCAGCAGCCTGGGACAGATTAATGAAAAACTGTTTTTT. Residues: CASSLGQINEKLFF.

The sample holds many counts of this clonotype. This chain links TRBV10-1 with TRBJ2-5; 7 nucleotides agree with TRBD2. After removal of 2 bases from V and 0 bases from J, the junction contained 3 bases not matched to a gene. The CDR3 runs 15 residues. Per germline, CDR1 WNHNN and CDR2 SYGVQD (reference sequence). CDR3 loop: CASSEARGNQETQYF. As DNA, the CDR3 is TGCGCCAGCAGTGAGGCGCGGGGGAACCAAGAGACCCAGTACTTC.

The chain couples TRBV30 to TRBJ2-7; D remains unclear. This CDR3 contains 14 residues. With 0 bases removed from V and 2 bases from J, the gap between germline ends came to 11 bases. The germline CDR1 and CDR2 sequences are GTSNPN and SVGIG (reference sequence). This CDR3 is CAWSVRGFAYEQYF. The CDR3 DNA reads TGTGCCTGGAGTGTACGTGGATTCGCCTACGAGCAGTACTTC.

This rearrangement joins TRBV20-1 to TRBJ2-5; 12 bases agree with TRBD1. With V trimmed by 5 bases and J by 7 bases, 11 bases remained unmatched. The CDR3 loop spans 15 amino acids. Per germline, CDR1 DFQATT and CDR2 SNEGSKA (reference sequence). The CDR3 DNA follows: TGCAGTGCTCGTCCGGGACAGGGGGCCGGAGGGACCCAGTACTTC. As protein: CSARPGQGAGGTQYF.

The genes are TRBV20-1 and TRBJ1-2, with TRBD1 as a possible D gene (6 bases). The CDR3 totals 16 residues. Germline V CDR1 and CDR2: DFQATT, SNEGSKA (reference sequence). Trimming took off 0 bases at V and 7 bases at J, with 21 bases between the two ends. CDR3 DNA: TGCAGTGCTAGAGATGGGCGGGGGGCGAAGACGGTTGGCTACACCTTC. Translation gives CSARDGRGAKTVGYTF.

This clonotype appeared many times. The chain joins TRBV13 to TRBJ1-2; 7 bases match TRBD1. The V segment lost 3 bases and the J segment 2 bases; nucleotides outside the gene matches: 6. The germline CDR1 and CDR2 sequences are PRHDT and FYEKMQ (reference sequence). This CDR3 region has 15 residues. The CDR3 nucleotides are TGTGCCAGCAGCTTCCCCAAGACAGGGAACTATGGCTACACCTTC. Translating gives CASSFPKTGNYGYTF. The variable domain in full, with the rest retrieved from reference TRBV13 and TRBJ1-2, is AAGVIQSPRHLIKEKRETATLKCYPIPRHDTVYWYQQGPGQDPQFLISFYEKMQSDKGSIPDRFSAQQFSDYHSELNMSSLELGDSALYFCASSFPKTGNYGYTFGSGTRLTVV.

For this clonotype: This may come from a read error, since a much larger clone is one base off. The V gene is TRBV2, the J gene TRBJ1-1, with D possibly being TRBD1 (5 bases). CDR3 length equals 16 residues. Germline assignment: CDR1 SNHLY and CDR2 FYNNEI. CDR3 region: CASSEAGGVLGTGAFF. The CDR3 DNA reads TGTGCCAGCAGTGAAGCAGGAGGGGTACTGGGCACTGGAGCTTTCTTT.

The chain joins TRBV2 to TRBJ2-1, with TRBD2 matching over 13 bases. J was trimmed by 15 bases and V by 3 bases; bases with no gene match: 8. Germline assignment: CDR1 SNHLY and CDR2 FYNNEI. There are 14 residues in the CDR3. CDR3 sequence reads: CASSDGLAGVGGFF. CDR3 nucleotides: TGTGCCAGCAGTGACGGACTAGCGGGAGTAGGTGGGTTCTTC.

This clonotype was found a few times. This sequence joins TRBV19 and TRBJ2-7, with TRBD2 matching over 8 bases. CDR3 length equals 13 residues. The V and J ends lost 7 bases and 7 bases, in that order; junction bases with no gene match: 9. Germline assignment: CDR1 LNHDA and CDR2 SQIVND (reference sequence). CDR3 nucleotide sequence: TGTGCCAGTACAATAGCGGGATCAGGAGAGCAGTACTTC. This translates into CASTIAGSGEQYF.

This clonotype was counted at least ten times. CDR3 loop: CSARLAGVNIQYF. CDR3 DNA: TGCAGTGCTAGACTAGCGGGAGTTAACATTCAGTACTTC. The J gene is TRBJ2-4, the V gene TRBV20-1; 10 bases are a match to TRBD2. CDR1 is DFQATT and CDR2 is SNEGSKA in the germline V gene (reference sequence). The CDR3 is 13 amino acids. The V segment lost 2 bases and the J segment 7 bases; nucleotides outside the gene matches: 2.